The 26 T cell receptor beta chains listed next were all sequenced from one sample in a study of CD8+CD57+ T cells in acquired aplastic anemia. Researchers used genomic DNA as the template to profile TCR beta VDJ and CDR3. Via MiXCR, TCRdb re-called the reads, giving one row per CDR3 protein. The table records approximately 380,000 distinct CDR3 sequences, 65% to 75% of them present only once. Sequenced input: sorted CD4+, CD8+, or CD8+CD57+ T cells (not recorded which) from PBMCs. These receptor sequences come from a human donor in good health, serving as a control.

The chain joins TRBV9 to TRBJ2-7, with D perhaps TRBD1 (5 bases). The CDR3 totals 12 residues. Germline V gives CDR1 SGDLS, CDR2 YYNGEE. Between the trimmed V and J ends, which lost 7 bases and 5 bases, there was a span of 13 bases. The CDR3 DNA reads as TGTGCCAGCGGGGCCCTGGCCGACGAGCAGTACTTC. The encoded protein is CASGALADEQYF. Filled out from reference TRBV9 and TRBJ2-7, the complete variable domain reads DSGVTQTPKHLITATGQRVTLRCSPRSGDLSVYWYQQSLDQGLQFLIQYYNGEERAKGNILERFSAQQFPDLHSELNLSSLELGDSALYFCASGALADEQYFGPGTRLTVT.

The chain carries TRBV9 and TRBJ1-2; D not resolved. This CDR3 is built from 15 residues. CDR1 and CDR2 (germline): SGDLS, YYNGEE. V dropped 1 base and J dropped 4 bases, with 14 bases sitting between them. The CDR3 protein is CASSVYKGQAYGYTF. Written as DNA, the CDR3 is TGTGCCAGCAGCGTATATAAAGGGCAGGCCTATGGCTACACCTTC.

At least ten counts were recorded for this clonotype. The DNA for the CDR3 is TGTGCCAGCAGTGAAGGTTGGACGGGCTATGGCTACACCTTC. Translation: CASSEGWTGYGYTF. The chain employs TRBV2 and TRBJ1-2; unclear D gene. V was cut by 1 base and J by 4 bases, with 10 bases left in between. Germline lookup yields CDR1 SNHLY and CDR2 FYNNEI. The CDR3 loop spans 14 amino acids.

The CDR3 nucleotides are TGCGCCAGCAGCTTGGCCTCACTAGCGGGAGCTTTCTTT. It codes for CASSLASLAGAFF. The chain recombines TRBV5-1 with TRBJ1-1; D not certain. The CDR3 is 13 amino acids. V was pared by 0 bases and J by 10 bases, with 13 bases between. Per the germline V gene, CDR1 is SGHRS and CDR2 is YFSETQ.

The J gene is TRBJ1-1, the V gene TRBV6-6; 11 bases match TRBD1. Germline V gene data show CDR1 as MNHNY and CDR2 as SVGAGI (reference sequence). The trim removed 0 bases at V and 4 bases at J, leaving 7 bases unmatched. CDR3 length: 17 residues. Here the CDR3 DNA reads TGTGCCAGCAGTTACTCGATTGAAGGGACAGGGGGCACTGAAGCTTTCTTT. Protein product: CASSYSIEGTGGTEAFF.

This clonotype appeared a single time. This chain links TRBV7-2 with TRBJ1-1, with TRBD1 matching over 7 bases. The junction had 12 bases not matched to a gene; V was cut back by 5 bases and J by 6 bases. The CDR3 contains 15 residues. Germline V CDR1 and CDR2: SGHTA, FQGNSA. Here the CDR3 DNA reads TGTGCCAGCAGCCCGGGACAGCGCTCGGACCCTGAAGCTTTCTTT. Its protein is CASSPGQRSDPEAFF.

This chain links TRBV20-1 with TRBJ1-1; TRBD1 might be the D (5 bases). Per the germline V gene, CDR1 is DFQATT and CDR2 is SNEGSKA (reference sequence). The CDR3 runs 13 residues. Trimming left V 6 bases short and J 3 bases short, with 14 bases between. The CDR3 loop is CSARTGTDTEAFF. The CDR3 nucleotides are TGCAGTGCGCGGACGGGGACGGACACTGAAGCTTTCTTT.

For this clonotype: At one boundary the junction diverges from the germline segment, which might be a read error. The V and J genes are TRBV7-2 and TRBJ1-6, with D perhaps matching TRBD1 (6 bases). Germline CDR1 SGHTA, CDR2 FQGNSA. The CDR3 is 13 amino acids. This chain's CDR3 is CASSWRTGGTEAF. In DNA form, the CDR3 reads TGTGCCAGCAGCTGGCGGACGGGGGGCACTGAAGCTTTC.

The gene calls are TRBV5-1 and TRBJ2-7, with TRBD2 as a possible D gene (6 bases). The V end was cut by 2 bases, the J end by 7 bases, with 16 bases between. The CDR3 spans 14 residues. Germline assignment: CDR1 SGHRS and CDR2 YFSETQ. The CDR3 region is CASSLASLGGEQYF. The CDR3 DNA reads as TGCGCCAGCAGCTTAGCCTCCCTAGGAGGGGAGCAGTACTTC.

This clonotype was counted at least ten times. The rearrangement joins TRBV20-1 to TRBJ1-1, with D tentatively TRBD1 (5 bases). The CDR3 loop spans 16 amino acids. CDR1 and CDR2 from the germline V gene are DFQATT and SNEGSKA (reference sequence). Trimming took 2 bases from V and 3 from J, leaving 19 bases between them. CDR3 region: CSARRDSPLGYTEAFF. In DNA form, the CDR3 reads TGCAGTGCTAGACGCGACAGTCCCCTCGGGTACACTGAAGCTTTCTTT.

V gene TRBV4-3 combines with J gene TRBJ2-3; tentative D call: TRBD1 (6 bases). V was pared by 6 bases and J by 4 bases, with 8 bases between. The CDR3 extends over 12 amino acids. Germline V gene sequence: CDR1 LGHNA, CDR2 YSLEER. The DNA of the CDR3 is TGCGCCAGCAGAAAGGGGGCAGATACGCAGTATTTT. Residues: CASRKGADTQYF.

The chain couples TRBV2 to TRBJ2-3; unclear D gene. Near its end, the DNA agrees better with TRBJ2-2, so the J call may be wrong. The CDR3 runs 15 residues. Per germline, CDR1 SNHLY and CDR2 FYNNEI. The CDR3 sequence is CASSRHGGITGTLFF. For the CDR3, the DNA is TGTGCCAGCAGCCGGCATGGTGGTATCACCGGTACGCTGTTTTTT.

In this sample, this clonotype turned up many times. The chain is built from TRBV6-1 and TRBJ2-7; possibly TRBD1 for D (6 bases). Germline V gives CDR1 MNHNS, CDR2 SASEGT. This CDR3 contains 16 residues. V was shortened by 8 bases and J by 1 base, with 21 bases between the two germline ends. The CDR3 region has the DNA TGTGCCAGCGTGTCCCAACCCCGCACAGGGTCCTACGAGCAGTACTTC. It specifies CASVSQPRTGSYEQYF.

The sample holds many counts of this clonotype. CDR3 DNA: TGTGCCAGCAGTTACCGCCTAGACAGGCCGAACACCGGGGAGCTGTTTTTT. Translation: CASSYRLDRPNTGELFF. This chain joins TRBV6-6 and TRBJ2-2, with a possible D match to TRBD1 (6 bases). This CDR3 has 17 amino acids. Germline loops: CDR1 MNHNY, CDR2 SVGAGI (reference sequence). V lost 2 bases, J lost 0 bases, and 13 bases lay in between.

This clonotype was seen a handful of times. This sequence joins TRBV25-1 and TRBJ1-2; D is undetermined. The ends were cut back, 5 bases at V and 5 bases at J, with 12 bases in the middle. This CDR3 has 13 residues. CDR1 is MGHDK, CDR2 SYGVNS, per germline. The CDR3 DNA reads as TGTGCCAGCAGTCACCCCGACTGGTATGGCTACACCTTC. It encodes CASSHPDWYGYTF.

This clonotype appeared once. The rearrangement joins TRBV20-1 to TRBJ2-5, with unresolved D. CDR1 is DFQATT, CDR2 SNEGSKA, per germline (reference sequence). The CDR3 runs 13 residues. V shed 1 base and J shed 9 bases, with 15 bases lying between them. The CDR3 sequence is CSARGLGDKAQYF. DNA for the CDR3: TGCAGTGCTAGAGGGCTAGGAGATAAGGCCCAGTACTTC.

This chain links TRBV7-2 with TRBJ1-1; tentative D call: TRBD1 (6 bases). V lost 1 base, J lost 10 bases, and 13 bases lay in between. In germline, CDR1 is SGHTA, CDR2 FQGNSA. This CDR3 comprises 13 residues. The DNA of the CDR3 is TGTGCCAGCAGCTTAGTCAGGGGCTCCACAGCTTTCTTT. Amino acid sequence: CASSLVRGSTAFF.

V is TRBV7-2 and J is TRBJ2-7; D unclear. CDR3 size: 11 residues. The germline V gene encodes CDR1 SGHTA and CDR2 FQGNSA. Deletions cut 5 bases from V and 0 bases from J, with 2 bases between. The CDR3 DNA reads TGTGCCAGCAGCCACTCCTACGAGCAGTACGTC. Protein product: CASSHSYEQYV.

In its sample, this clonotype was seen once. Here the CDR3 omits its conserved ending phenylalanine or tryptophan, so a read error is the likely source. Because the CDR3's place on the DNA is in doubt, the DNA is left out and the CDR3 is given as listed by TCRdb. The chain carries TRBV19 and TRBJ2-5; TRBD2, the table's D call, lacks a check against the DNA. The germline V gene has CDR1 LNHDA and CDR2 SQIVND (reference sequence). Ends included, the CDR3 has 14 residues. CDR3 protein: CASTSYTLGYTLGS.

This chain links TRBV20-1 with TRBJ2-7, with 10 nucleotides matching TRBD1. CDR3 length: 13 residues. The trim removed 6 bases at V and 5 bases at J, leaving 7 bases unmatched. The germline V gene encodes CDR1 DFQATT and CDR2 SNEGSKA (reference sequence). The CDR3 region is CSAIGTGADEQYF. The CDR3 DNA sequence: TGCAGTGCAATCGGGACAGGGGCCGACGAGCAGTACTTC.

This clonotype was counted at least ten times. V usage is TRBV7-9 and J usage is TRBJ2-5; D possibly corresponds to TRBD2 (7 bases). V was shortened by 2 bases and J by 4 bases, with 11 bases between the two germline ends. CDR3 size: 14 residues. The germline V gene encodes CDR1 SEHNR and CDR2 FQNEAQ (reference sequence). In DNA form, the CDR3 reads TGTGCCAGCAGCTTAATCGGGGGGCCAGAGACCCAGTACTTC. It codes for CASSLIGGPETQYF.

A note on this clonotype: The conserved closing phenylalanine or tryptophan is absent in this CDR3, likely reflecting a read error. The limits of the CDR3 on the DNA are not certain, so only TCRdb's listed CDR3 is given. V gene TRBV2 combines with J gene TRBJ2-7; TRBD2 is the table's D call, not checked against the DNA. Germline V gene data show CDR1 as SNHLY and CDR2 as FYNNEI. The CDR3 comprises 13 residues, both ends counted. Here the CDR3 reads CASSVGQDREQHL.

The rearrangement uses TRBV7-2 and TRBJ2-7, with a possible D match to TRBD2 (6 bases). Germline loops: CDR1 SGHTA, CDR2 FQGNSA. There are 14 residues in the CDR3. Trimming removed 4 bases from V and 6 bases from J, with 16 bases in between. CDR3 DNA sequence: TGTGCCAGCAGCTCCGGGGACTTCTACTCCGAGCAGTACTTC. Amino acid sequence: CASSSGDFYSEQYF.

This clonotype was found many times. This sequence joins TRBV20-1 and TRBJ2-3, with D unclear. This CDR3 is built from 14 residues. V lost 0 bases and J lost 4, with 11 bases in between. Germline V lookup: CDR1 DFQATT, CDR2 SNEGSKA (reference sequence). CDR3 region: CSARDTLGADTQYF. In nucleotides, the CDR3 is TGCAGTGCTAGAGATACGCTAGGAGCAGATACGCAGTATTTT.

J is TRBJ1-6 and V is TRBV5-1; weak D call: TRBD1 (6 bases). V lost 2 bases to trimming and J lost 11 bases, with 14 bases between them. This CDR3 contains 14 residues. CDR1 SGHRS and CDR2 YFSETQ come from the germline V gene. Here the CDR3 reads CASSFTSGGPPLHF. CDR3 in DNA: TGCGCCAGCAGCTTTACTAGCGGGGGGCCACCCCTCCACTTT.

The chain combines TRBV20-1 with TRBJ1-2; tentatively, D is TRBD1 (5 bases). This CDR3 comprises 14 residues. Looked up from germline, CDR1 is DFQATT and CDR2 is SNEGSKA (reference sequence). Trimming took off 1 base at V and 2 bases at J, with 11 bases between the two ends. CDR3 sequence reads: CSARGGGDNYGYTF. DNA for the CDR3: TGCAGTGCTAGAGGGGGGGGGGACAACTATGGCTACACCTTC.